This T cell receptor beta chain was identified in a study of sequential checkpoint blockade in melanoma (dated by TCRdb to the late 2010s). Study-wide context: Patients were assigned by 1:1 randomization to either first-line nivolumab followed by ipilimumab (arm A) or ipilimumab followed by nivolumab (arm B). DNA from more than 70 pretreatment melanoma tumor samples was subjected to TCRbeta immunosequencing. Matched tumor biopsies were taken from around 22 patients before treatment and at week 13, after single-agent nivolumab (arm A) or ipilimumab (arm B). Maintenance nivolumab was given following each of the two trial sequences. Roughly 80% of the matched tumor biopsy pairs taken before and after treatment were from the same lesion. Study-wide conclusions, independent of this receptor: Larger, independent patient cohorts are needed to validate the response-prediction model that combines TCR metrics and mutation burden. Small sample sizes and reduced statistical power limited the analyses of tumor T-cell fraction within each arm. Tumor T-cell fraction and clonality were found to correlate with PD-L1 staining and CD8+ T-cell counts but not with mutational load. Among patients in arm A, the nivolumab-first arm, pretreatment tumor TIL clonality was associated with response (P = .04). Patients with increases in tumor T-cell fraction and clonality by week 13 were approximately 30 times more likely to achieve clinical benefit.

The treatment or condition label, read with the paper, signifies: randomized to nivolumab then ipilimumab (arm A) or the reverse (arm B). No trial patient had received prior DNA-damaging chemotherapy. The samples were obtained from melanoma patients enrolled in CheckMate 064, an open-label, randomized phase II trial testing sequential checkpoint blockade. Genomic DNA from formalin-fixed paraffin-embedded (FFPE) tissue samples was used for tumor TCR sequencing. The immunoSEQ Assay was used to immunosequence TCRbeta CDR3 regions from genomic DNA. Prior to high-throughput sequencing, genomic DNA was amplified by bias-controlled multiplex PCR. The paper's processing steps were these. To quantify the absolute abundance of each unique TCRbeta CDR3 region, the sequences were collapsed and filtered. Clonality, defined as 1 minus Pielou's evenness, was calculated using only productive rearrangements. To compute tumor T-cell fraction, TCRbeta template counts were normalized to usable DNA, with usable DNA estimated from several housekeeping genes. A previously published method was used to identify clones with significantly greater frequencies in on-treatment samples than in baseline samples. Sourced from immuneACCESS, this table was stored by TCRdb with only in-frame sequences that have V and J called. A share of the clones is absent; for the studies checked, an unresolved V gene accounts for under half, and the remainder has no known explanation. Clonal size and the V and J genes are those of that table, whereas D and trimming came from the DNA. The sample table holds about 5,100 clones, of which 32% were seen once. Jointly, the top ten make up roughly 11% of the sample.

CDR1 GTSNPN and CDR2 SVGIG were looked up in the germline V gene (reference sequence). V is cut back by 0 bases and J by 5 bases, with 5 bases in the junction unmatched. The CDR3 runs 15 amino acids, cysteine and phenylalanine included. Of the read, only the CDR3 DNA is kept; its 45 bases are in frame from base 1. On this clone: Its target antigen remains unknown. No clone much larger than this one lies a single base away; base qualities are absent.

In this chain, TRBV30 is recombined with TRBJ1-1; 11 middle bases align to TRBD1. Sequencing used tumor tissue (inferred from file names), obtained from a patient given nivolumab and ipilimumab in sequence. The receptor comes from a human donor with melanoma. The CDR3 reads CAWSVRTGGFTEAFF. The DNA sequence reads TGTGCCTGGAGTGTACGGACAGGGGGCTTTACTGAAGCTTTCTTT.